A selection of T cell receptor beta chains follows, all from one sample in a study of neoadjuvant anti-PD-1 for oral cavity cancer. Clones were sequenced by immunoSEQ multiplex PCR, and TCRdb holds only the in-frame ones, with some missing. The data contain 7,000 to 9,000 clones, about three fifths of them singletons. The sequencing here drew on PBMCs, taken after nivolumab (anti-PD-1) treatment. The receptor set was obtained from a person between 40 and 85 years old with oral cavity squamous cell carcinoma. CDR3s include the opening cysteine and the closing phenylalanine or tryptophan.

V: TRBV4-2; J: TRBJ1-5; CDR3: CASSQAQGGHQPQHF
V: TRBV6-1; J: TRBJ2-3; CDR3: CASSASSGGATDTQYF
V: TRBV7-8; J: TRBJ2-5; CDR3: CASSFIGLAETQYF
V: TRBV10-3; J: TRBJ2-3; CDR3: CAISAARGGLASTDTQYF
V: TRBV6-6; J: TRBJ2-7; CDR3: CASSPRLAGGYEQYF
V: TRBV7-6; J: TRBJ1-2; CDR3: CASSPVQGTSIYGYTF
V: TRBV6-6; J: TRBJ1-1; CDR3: CASRQGPETAEAFF
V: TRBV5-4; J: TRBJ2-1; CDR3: CASRAGTGGNNEQFF
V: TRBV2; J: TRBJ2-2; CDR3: CASRGQRGFTGELFF
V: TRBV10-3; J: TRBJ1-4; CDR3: CAISEREGQLATNEKLFF
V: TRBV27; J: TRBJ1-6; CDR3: CASAWVPNSPLHF
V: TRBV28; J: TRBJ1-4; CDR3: CASRGLAEKLFF
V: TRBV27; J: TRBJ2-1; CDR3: CASSFSGTRSYNEQFF
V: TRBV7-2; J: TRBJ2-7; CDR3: CASSPTGAVYEQYF
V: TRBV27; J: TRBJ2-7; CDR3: CASSLAWGDTYEQYF
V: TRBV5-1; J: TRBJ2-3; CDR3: CASSLAVGTDTQYF
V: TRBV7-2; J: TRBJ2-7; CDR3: CASSQSGYEQYF
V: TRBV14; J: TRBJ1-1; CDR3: CASSQQRTVMNTEAFF
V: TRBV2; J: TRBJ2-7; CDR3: CASRVSGGGDEQYF
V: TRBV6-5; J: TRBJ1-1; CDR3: CASSSLGRMNTEAFF
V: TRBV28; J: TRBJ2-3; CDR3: CASSLWGPPTDTQYF
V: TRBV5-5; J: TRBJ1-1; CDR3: CASSLGLGTGGSNTEAFF
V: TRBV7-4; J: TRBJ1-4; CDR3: CASSSRSNEKLFF
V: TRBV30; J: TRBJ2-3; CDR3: CAWSVRIAGLPDTQYF
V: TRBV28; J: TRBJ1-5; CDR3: CATGQVSNQPQHF
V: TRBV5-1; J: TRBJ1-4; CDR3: CASSLRDVSKLFF
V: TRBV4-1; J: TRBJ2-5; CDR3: CASSQGGASGQETQYF
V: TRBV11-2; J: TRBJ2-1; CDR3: CASSLSGRYNEQFF
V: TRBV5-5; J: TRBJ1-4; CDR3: CASPPRWFATNEKLFF
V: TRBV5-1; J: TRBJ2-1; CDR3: CASSLRQGTGNEQFF
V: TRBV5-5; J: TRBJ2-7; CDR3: CASNPNGITYEQYF
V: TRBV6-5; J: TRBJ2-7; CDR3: CASRTGTSGNYEQYF
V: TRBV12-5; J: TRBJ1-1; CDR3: CASENERDTEAFF
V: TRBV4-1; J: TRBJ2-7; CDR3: CASSRVEGRSYEQYF
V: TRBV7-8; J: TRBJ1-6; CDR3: CASSLDPRDPLHF
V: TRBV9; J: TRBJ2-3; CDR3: CASSVASGGLTDTQYF
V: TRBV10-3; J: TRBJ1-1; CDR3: CAISPGDQNTEAFF
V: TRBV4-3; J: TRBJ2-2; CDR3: CASSQEGGDGELFF
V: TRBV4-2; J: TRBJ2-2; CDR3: CASSPRQGEGGELFF
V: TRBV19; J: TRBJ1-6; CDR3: CASSIQGMRSPLHF
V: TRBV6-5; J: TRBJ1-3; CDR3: CASSFRGTIYF
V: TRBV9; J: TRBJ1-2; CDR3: CASSVDSNYGYTF
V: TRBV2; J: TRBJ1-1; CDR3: CASSWQGQGALEAFF
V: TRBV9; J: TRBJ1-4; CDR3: CASSADTRDGEKLFF
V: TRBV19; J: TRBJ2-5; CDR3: CASSRRTGEGETQYF
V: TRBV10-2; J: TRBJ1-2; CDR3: CASSYLVNYGYTF